This T cell receptor (beta chain) was recorded in a study of Ad26.COV2.S vaccination and SARS-CoV-2 variants. Turning to the study itself: Ad26.COV2.S arm of COV1001 included the donor. The study gave Ad26.COV2.S intramuscularly, once or twice 56 days apart.

This CDR3 has 13 residues. V shed 4 bases and J shed 6 bases, with 10 bases lying between them. Per germline, CDR1 WNHNN and CDR2 SYGVQD (reference sequence). As for this clone: Its antigen is undetermined.

The data were produced by immunoSEQ multiplex PCR, yet TCRdb's version contains in-frame clones alone and is incomplete. The sample yields 350,000 to 600,000 clones, 80% to 90% seen once. Noted treatment: about 20 received Ad26.COV2.S at low or high dose, single or two shots; about five received placebo; per-sample allocation not given. Samples came from day 63 after the first vaccine or placebo injection. Findings and limits, study-wide: The TCR-based breadth and depth measures might underestimate overall T cell responses.

This sequence was found in a person aged 18 to 59 who received the Ad26.COV2.S COVID-19 vaccine or a placebo. This chain connects TRBV10-1 to TRBJ1-5; D is possibly TRBD1 (6 bases). Here the sequenced sample was peripheral blood, taken in a trial of Ad26.COV2.S vaccine versus placebo. The CDR3 region is CASSGDNGQPQHF. In DNA, the CDR3 is TGCGCCAGCAGTGGGGACAACGGTCAGCCCCAGCATTTT.